The rows below give T cell receptor beta chains drawn from one sample of a study of cytomegalovirus exposure and HLA in healthy donors. This table comes from immunoSEQ multiplex PCR, and its TCRdb copy is limited to in-frame clones, with some not included. This table has fewer than 300,000 clones, about nine tenths appearing once. Material: PBMCs. The source is a man in his forties in good health and CMV-seropositive. CDR3s include the opening cysteine and the closing phenylalanine or tryptophan. A D gene is named only where the DNA matches it firmly. Expanded clones are given a class, and other clones once, few, many or no size at all.

clone size,D gene,J gene,V gene,CDR3 DNA,CDR3 protein
.,.,TRBJ1-2,TRBV5-5,TGTGCCAGCAGGGTTGGACAGACTTATGGCTACACCTTC,CASRVGQTYGYTF
.,TRBD1,TRBJ1-2,TRBV28,TGTGCCAGCATACTCGGGCAGGGGGCGAATGGCTACACCTTC,CASILGQGANGYTF
.,.,TRBJ2-7,TRBV5-1,TGCGCCAGCAGCTTGGGGGTTCTAGCTGTCCACGAGCAGTACTTC,CASSLGVLAVHEQYF
.,TRBD2,TRBJ2-5,TRBV19,TGTGCCAGTAGTATCTCGGCTAGCGGGAGAGGTTGGGAGACCCAGTACTTC,CASSISASGRGWETQYF
.,.,TRBJ2-5,TRBV2,TGTGCCAGCGGAGAGGAGTCAGCCGGGGAGACCCAGTACTTC,CASGEESAGETQYF
.,.,TRBJ1-5,TRBV7-8,TGTGCCAGCAGCAGGGGGGGGTCAAATCAGCCCCAGCATTTT,CASSRGGSNQPQHF
.,.,TRBJ2-5,TRBV30,TGTGCCTGGAGTCCTCACGAGACGGGGATGGACTTC,CAWSPHETGMDF
few,.,TRBJ2-7,TRBV2,TGTGCCAGCACCCTTAGATCTAGCACATCGAGCTCCTACGAGCAGTACTTC,CASTLRSSTSSSYEQYF
.,.,TRBJ1-5,TRBV6-1,TGTGCCAGCAGTGAAGCGAGGACACCCTTGGGGCAGCCCCAGCATTTT,CASSEARTPLGQPQHF
.,.,TRBJ2-1,TRBV7-2,TGTGCCAGCAGCCCCATCCCAGGCTACAATGAGCAGTTCTTC,CASSPIPGYNEQFF
once,.,TRBJ2-2,TRBV9,TGTGCCAGCAGCGTAGCGGGGGGCGTCGGCCGGGAGCTGTTTTTT,CASSVAGGVGRELFF
.,TRBD1,TRBJ2-1,TRBV30,TGTGCCTGGAGATCCGACAGGGGGAGCTCCTACAATGAGCAGTTCTTC,CAWRSDRGSSYNEQFF
.,TRBD1,TRBJ2-6,TRBV5-1,TGCGCCAGCAGCTTGGAACAGGGGGCTGGGGCCAACGTCCTGACTTTC,CASSLEQGAGANVLTF
.,TRBD2,TRBJ2-5,TRBV11-2,TGTGCCAGCAGCTTAGAGCGGGGGGGCTGGGAGACCCAGTACTTC,CASSLERGGWETQYF
.,.,TRBJ1-2,TRBV6-5,TGTGCCAGCGGCGTTTCAGTTGAGGCCTATGGCTACACCTTC,CASGVSVEAYGYTF
once,.,TRBJ1-1,TRBV28,TGTGCCAGCCGATTGGGGCATAACACTGAAGCTTTCTTT,CASRLGHNTEAFF
many,.,TRBJ2-7,TRBV30,TGTGCCTGGACTACCGGGACTCCCTACTACGAGCAGTACTTC,CAWTTGTPYYEQYF